This T cell receptor beta chain was recorded in a study of T cells in Graves' hyperthyroidism and ophthalmopathy. There are 11 residues in the CDR3. The ends were cut back, 4 bases at V and 9 bases at J, with 10 bases in the middle. Germline V CDR1 and CDR2: SNHLY, FYNNEI. This clonotype has a count of ten or more. Amplification targeted TCR beta CDR3 regions from RNA transcripts. The HTBI primer set drove a first-round RT-PCR of the TCR CDR3. TCRdb processed the multiplex PCR reads anew with MiXCR; each CDR3 protein has one entry. The table lists approximately 530,000 distinct CDR3 sequences, around 20% of them singletons, with 47% in the top ten.

The chain has TRBV2 and TRBJ2-7, with TRBD2 as a possible D gene (6 bases). Material: blood. The receptor was isolated from a man aged 40-50 years with Graves' ophthalmopathy. As DNA, the CDR3 is TGTGCCAGCAGTGGGGGGGTCAGGCAGTACTTC. Translating gives CASSGGVRQYF.